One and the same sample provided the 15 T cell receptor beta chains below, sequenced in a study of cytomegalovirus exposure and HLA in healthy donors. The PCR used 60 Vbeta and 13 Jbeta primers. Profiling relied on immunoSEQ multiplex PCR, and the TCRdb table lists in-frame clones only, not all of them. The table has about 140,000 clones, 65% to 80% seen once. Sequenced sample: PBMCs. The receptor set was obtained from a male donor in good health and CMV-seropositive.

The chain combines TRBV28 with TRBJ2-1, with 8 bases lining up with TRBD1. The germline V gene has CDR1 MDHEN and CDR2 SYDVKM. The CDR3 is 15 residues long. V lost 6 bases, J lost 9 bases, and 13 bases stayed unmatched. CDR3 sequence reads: CASSLLSGGWVEQFF. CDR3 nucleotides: TGTGCCAGCAGCCTTCTCTCAGGGGGCTGGGTTGAGCAGTTCTTC.

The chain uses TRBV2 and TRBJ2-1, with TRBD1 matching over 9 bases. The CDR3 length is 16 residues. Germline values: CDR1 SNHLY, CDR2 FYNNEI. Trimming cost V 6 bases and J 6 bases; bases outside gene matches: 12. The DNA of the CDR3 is TGTGCCAGCAGCGTTCGGGGGACAGGGTTCCTCAATGAGCAGTTCTTC. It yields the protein CASSVRGTGFLNEQFF.

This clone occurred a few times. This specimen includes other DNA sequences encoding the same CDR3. The CDR3: CASSIQGARGEQYF. The CDR3, as DNA: TGTGCCAGTAGTATACAGGGGGCGCGGGGCGAGCAGTACTTC. This chain connects TRBV19 to TRBJ2-7, with TRBD1 identical over 8 bases. The V gene's germline CDR1 is LNHDA and CDR2 SQIVND (reference sequence). There are 14 residues in the CDR3. The J segment lost 6 bases and the V segment lost 2 bases, leaving 6 bases of the junction unmatched.

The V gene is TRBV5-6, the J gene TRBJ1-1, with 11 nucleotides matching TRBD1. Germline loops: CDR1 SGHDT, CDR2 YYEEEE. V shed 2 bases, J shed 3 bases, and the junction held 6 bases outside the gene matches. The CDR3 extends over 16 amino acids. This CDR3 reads CASSFAGQGAYTEAFF. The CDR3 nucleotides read TGTGCCAGCAGCTTTGCAGGACAGGGGGCGTACACTGAAGCTTTCTTT.

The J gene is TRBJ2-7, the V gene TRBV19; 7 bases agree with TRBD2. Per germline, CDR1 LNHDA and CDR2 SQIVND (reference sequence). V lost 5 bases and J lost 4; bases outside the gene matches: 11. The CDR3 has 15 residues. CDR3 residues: CASSQEEGGPYEQYF. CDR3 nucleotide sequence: TGTGCCAGTAGTCAAGAAGAGGGAGGGCCTTACGAGCAGTACTTC. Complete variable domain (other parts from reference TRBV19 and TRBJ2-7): DGGITQSPKYLFRKEGQNVTLSCEQNLNHDAMYWYRQDPGQGLRLIYYSQIVNDFQKGDIAEGYSVSREKKESFPLTVTSAQKNPTAFYLCASSQEEGGPYEQYFGPGTRLTVT.

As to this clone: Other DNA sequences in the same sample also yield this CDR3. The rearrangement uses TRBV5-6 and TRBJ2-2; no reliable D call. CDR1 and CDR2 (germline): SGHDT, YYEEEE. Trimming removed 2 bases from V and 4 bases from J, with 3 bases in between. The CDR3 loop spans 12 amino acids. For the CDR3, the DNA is TGTGCCAGCAGCTTCGGCACCGGGGAGCTGTTTTTT. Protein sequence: CASSFGTGELFF.

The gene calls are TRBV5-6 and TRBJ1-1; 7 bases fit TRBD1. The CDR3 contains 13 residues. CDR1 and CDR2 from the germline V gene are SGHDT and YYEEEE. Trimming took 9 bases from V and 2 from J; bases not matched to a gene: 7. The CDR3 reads CATLDRVNTEAFF. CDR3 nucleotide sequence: TGTGCCACCTTAGACAGGGTAAACACTGAAGCTTTCTTT.

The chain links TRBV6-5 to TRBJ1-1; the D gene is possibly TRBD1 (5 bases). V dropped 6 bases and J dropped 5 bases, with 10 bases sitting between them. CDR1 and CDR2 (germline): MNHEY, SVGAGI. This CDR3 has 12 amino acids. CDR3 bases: TGTGCCAGCAGGGGGCAAGGGACTGAAGCTTTCTTT. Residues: CASRGQGTEAFF.

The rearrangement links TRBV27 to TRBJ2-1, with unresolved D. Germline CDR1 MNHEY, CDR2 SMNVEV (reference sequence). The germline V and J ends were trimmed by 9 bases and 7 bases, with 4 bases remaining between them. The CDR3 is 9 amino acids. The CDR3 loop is CASQNEQFF. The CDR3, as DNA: TGTGCCAGTCAAAATGAGCAGTTCTTC.

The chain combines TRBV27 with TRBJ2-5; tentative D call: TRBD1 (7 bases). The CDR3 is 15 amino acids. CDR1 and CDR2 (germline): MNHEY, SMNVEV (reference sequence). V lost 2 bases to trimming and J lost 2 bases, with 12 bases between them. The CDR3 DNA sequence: TGTGCCAGCAGTTTAGGGGGGACAGCTCAAGAGACCCAGTACTTC. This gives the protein CASSLGGTAQETQYF.

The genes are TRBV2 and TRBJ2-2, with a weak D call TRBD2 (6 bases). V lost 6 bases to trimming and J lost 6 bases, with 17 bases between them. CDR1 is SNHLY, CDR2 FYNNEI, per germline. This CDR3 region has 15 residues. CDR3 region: CASRNRDFTPGELFF. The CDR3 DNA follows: TGTGCCAGCAGAAACCGGGACTTCACCCCCGGGGAGCTGTTTTTT.

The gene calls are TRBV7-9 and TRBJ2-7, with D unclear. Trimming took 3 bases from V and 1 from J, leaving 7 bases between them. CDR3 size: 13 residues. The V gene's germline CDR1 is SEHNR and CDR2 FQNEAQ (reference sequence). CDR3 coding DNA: TGTGCCAGCAGCTTTGCAGGATCCTACGAGCAGTACTTC. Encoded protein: CASSFAGSYEQYF.

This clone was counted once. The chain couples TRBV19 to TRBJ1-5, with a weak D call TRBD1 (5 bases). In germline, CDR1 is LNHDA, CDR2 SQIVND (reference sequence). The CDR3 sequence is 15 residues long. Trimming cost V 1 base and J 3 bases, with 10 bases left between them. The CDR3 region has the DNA TGTGCCAGTAGTATAGGAAGGGGTTCCAATCAGCCCCAGCATTTT. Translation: CASSIGRGSNQPQHF.

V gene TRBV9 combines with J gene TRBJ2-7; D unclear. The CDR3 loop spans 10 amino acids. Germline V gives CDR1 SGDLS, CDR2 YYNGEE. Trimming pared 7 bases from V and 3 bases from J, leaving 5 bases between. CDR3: CASGDYEQYF. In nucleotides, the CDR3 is TGTGCCAGCGGAGACTACGAGCAGTACTTC. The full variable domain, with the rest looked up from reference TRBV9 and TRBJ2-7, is DSGVTQTPKHLITATGQRVTLRCSPRSGDLSVYWYQQSLDQGLQFLIQYYNGEERAKGNILERFSAQQFPDLHSELNLSSLELGDSALYFCASGDYEQYFGPGTRLTVT.

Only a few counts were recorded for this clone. The DNA of the CDR3 is TGTGCCAGCAGTTCAAGTATAGCGGGAGGGAACAATGAGCAGTTCTTC. This sequence encodes CASSSSIAGGNNEQFF. This rearrangement joins TRBV6-5 to TRBJ2-1; 11 bases match TRBD2. The germline V gene encodes CDR1 MNHEY and CDR2 SVGAGI. The CDR3 length is 16 residues. The junction had 7 bases not matched to a gene; V was cut back by 4 bases and J by 5 bases.